These 31 T cell receptor beta chains were sequenced from one sample in a study of shared clonotypes between healthy human individuals (dated by TCRdb to about 2020). Library generation was performed with the immunoSEQ multiplex PCR assay. As stored in TCRdb, this immuneACCESS dataset retains in-frame rearrangements with V and J assigned. A fraction of the clones does not appear; measured against another copy, unresolved V genes explain less than half of the discrepancy, and the remainder lacks a known reason. The sample yields around 1.9 million clones; roughly 91% were counted once. The biggest ten clones account for more than 1.5% of the sample. CD8 naive samples were obtained by positive selection for CCR7 among CD45RO-negative cells, yielding a CD45RA+CCR7+ population from which TemRA cells were excluded. The sample consisted of naive CD8+ T cells from PBMCs. This sample's cell subset or site label indicates: CD45RA+CCR7+. These receptors all come from a man aged 18 to 30 in good health. Some clones in this sample may be carry-over from other donors' samples.

The CDR3 here is CASSRGGPNYNEQFF. The CDR3 DNA reads as TGTGCCAGTAGTCGCGGCGGGCCTAACTACAATGAGCAGTTCTTC. V and J are TRBV19 and TRBJ2-1; a weak D match, TRBD2 (5 bases). The CDR3 contains 15 residues. Germline loops: CDR1 LNHDA, CDR2 SQIVND (reference sequence). Trimming shortened V by 5 bases and J by 3 bases, and 14 bases separated the two germline ends.

The chain carries TRBV5-1 and TRBJ2-7; D may be TRBD1 or TRBD2 (5 bases each). Germline V gene data show CDR1 as SGHRS and CDR2 as YFSETQ. There are 14 residues in the CDR3. With 2 bases removed from V and 2 bases from J, the gap between germline ends came to 11 bases. The CDR3 loop reads CASSFFLGAYEQYF. DNA of the CDR3: TGCGCCAGCAGCTTTTTTCTGGGGGCCTACGAGCAGTACTTC.

The chain joins TRBV6-1 to TRBJ2-7; TRBD1 is a possible D gene (6 bases). Trimming cost V 1 base and J 0 bases, with 7 bases left between them. The V gene's germline CDR1 is MNHNS and CDR2 SASEGT. The CDR3 runs 14 residues. Here the CDR3 DNA reads TGTGCCAGCAGTGAAGGGGGGCACTCCTACGAGCAGTACTTC. As protein: CASSEGGHSYEQYF.

This chain connects TRBV14 to TRBJ2-3, with TRBD2 matching 7 bases. Looked up from germline, CDR1 is SGHDN and CDR2 is FVKESK. Trimming at V came to 1 base and at J to 0 bases, leaving 1 base not matched to a gene. The CDR3 covers 15 residues. The CDR3 DNA follows: TGTGCCAGCAGCCAAGTCGGGAGGAGCACAGATACGCAGTATTTT. As protein: CASSQVGRSTDTQYF.

V is TRBV13 and J is TRBJ1-1; D possibly corresponds to TRBD1 (5 bases). CDR1 is PRHDT and CDR2 is FYEKMQ in the germline V gene (reference sequence). The V end lost 0 bases, the J end lost 8 bases, and 10 bases lay between the germline ends. This CDR3 is 13 amino acids long. CDR3 DNA sequence: TGTGCCAGCAGCTTAGGTGGGGGATGGGAAGCTTTCTTT. Amino acid sequence: CASSLGGGWEAFF. Using reference TRBV13 and TRBJ1-1 for the parts outside the CDR3, the full variable domain is AAGVIQSPRHLIKEKRETATLKCYPIPRHDTVYWYQQGPGQDPQFLISFYEKMQSDKGSIPDRFSAQQFSDYHSELNMSSLELGDSALYFCASSLGGGWEAFFGQGTRLTVV.

This clone was found once. The chain is built from TRBV29-1 and TRBJ1-2; D is ambiguous. The V end was cut by 7 bases, the J end by 0 bases, with 12 bases between. The CDR3 runs to 13 residues. Per germline, CDR1 SQVTM and CDR2 ANQGSEA. DNA of the CDR3: TGCAGCGCCCATGGAGGGTCTAACTATGGCTACACCTTC. Its protein is CSAHGGSNYGYTF.

The V and J genes are TRBV28 and TRBJ2-5; maybe TRBD2 (6 bases). Trimming took off 9 bases at V and 2 bases at J, with 13 bases between the two ends. The germline gives CDR1 MDHEN, CDR2 SYDVKM. This CDR3 contains 13 residues. CDR3 DNA sequence: TGTGCCAGTACCTTCGGGGGTCAAGAGACCCAGTACTTC. It specifies CASTFGGQETQYF.

The chain recombines TRBV5-1 with TRBJ2-7; TRBD2 is a possible D gene (5 bases). This CDR3 has 13 amino acids. Germline assignment: CDR1 SGHRS and CDR2 YFSETQ. V was trimmed by 3 bases and J by 2 bases, leaving 9 bases between them. CDR3 in amino acids: CASSSPGTYEQYF. CDR3 in DNA: TGCGCCAGCAGCTCCCCCGGGACCTACGAGCAGTACTTC.

The chain uses TRBV25-1 and TRBJ2-7, with TRBD2 matching 7 bases. The J segment lost 2 bases and the V segment lost 3 bases, leaving 4 bases of the junction unmatched. Germline assignment: CDR1 MGHDK and CDR2 SYGVNS. This CDR3 region has 14 residues. The CDR3 region is CASSDWDYTYEQYF. The CDR3 coding sequence is TGTGCCAGCAGTGATTGGGACTACACCTACGAGCAGTACTTC.

V is TRBV30 and J is TRBJ2-1; D not resolved. This CDR3 has 12 amino acids. Between the trimmed V and J ends, which lost 0 bases and 5 bases, there was a span of 5 bases. Germline CDR1 GTSNPN, CDR2 SVGIG (reference sequence). CDR3 region: CAWSVVHNEQFF. CDR3 nucleotide sequence: TGTGCCTGGAGTGTGGTCCACAATGAGCAGTTCTTC.

The chain joins TRBV27 to TRBJ2-7; no definite D call. Germline lookup yields CDR1 MNHEY and CDR2 SMNVEV (reference sequence). The V end was cut by 6 bases, the J end by 3 bases, with 18 bases between. CDR3 length equals 15 residues. The CDR3 sequence is CASSRDLTSHYEQYF. The DNA of the CDR3 is TGTGCCAGCAGCCGCGACCTAACCTCTCACTACGAGCAGTACTTC.

V usage is TRBV27 and J usage is TRBJ2-1; D unclear. Trimming left V 8 bases short and J 5 bases short, with 16 bases between. This CDR3 has 14 residues. Germline lookup yields CDR1 MNHEY and CDR2 SMNVEV (reference sequence). This CDR3 reads CASSPRMGNNEQFF. The CDR3 nucleotides read TGTGCCAGCTCCCCCCGGATGGGGAACAATGAGCAGTTCTTC.

V usage is TRBV27 and J usage is TRBJ2-3; D may match TRBD1 or TRBD2 (5 bases each). With 1 base removed from V and 4 bases from J, the gap between germline ends came to 18 bases. The CDR3 loop spans 17 amino acids. Germline CDR1 reads MNHEY; CDR2 reads SMNVEV (reference sequence). For the CDR3, the DNA is TGTGCCAGCAGTTTATTGAAACCAGGGAGAAGCGCAGATACGCAGTATTTT. It yields the protein CASSLLKPGRSADTQYF.

As concerns this clone: Other DNA sequences in the same sample also yield this CDR3. This chain links TRBV5-1 with TRBJ2-7; 7 bases map to TRBD1. V was clipped by 4 bases and J by 6 bases; unmatched bases: 7. The CDR3 has 13 residues. Germline CDR1 is SGHRS and CDR2 is YFSETQ. The CDR3 reads CASSPTGVGEQYF. As DNA, the CDR3 is TGCGCCAGCAGCCCAACAGGGGTGGGCGAGCAGTACTTC.

The gene calls are TRBV28 and TRBJ1-5; D is uncertain. Trimming took 3 bases from V and 1 from J, leaving 10 bases between them. The CDR3 is 15 residues long. Germline V gene lookup returns CDR1 MDHEN and CDR2 SYDVKM. CDR3 sequence (DNA): TGTGCCAGCAGTTTTGCGGCTATAAGCAATCAGCCCCAGCATTTT. Protein: CASSFAAISNQPQHF.

The V and J genes are TRBV9 and TRBJ2-7; 8 positions match TRBD2. The CDR3 spans 14 residues. V lost 2 bases to trimming and J lost 5 bases; unmatched junction nucleotides: 6. Germline CDR1 reads SGDLS; CDR2 reads YYNGEE. In DNA, the CDR3 is TGTGCCAGCAGCGTCAGCGGGAGCTGGGACGAGCAGTACTTC. This translates into CASSVSGSWDEQYF.

The V gene is TRBV27, the J gene TRBJ2-7, with D uncertain. V was shortened by 5 bases and J by 4 bases, with 18 bases between the two germline ends. Germline CDR1 is MNHEY and CDR2 is SMNVEV (reference sequence). The CDR3 has 15 residues. CDR3 protein: CASSTIRTHTYEQYF. Here the CDR3 DNA reads TGTGCCAGCAGTACGATCCGCACTCACACTTACGAGCAGTACTTC.

The chain has TRBV2 and TRBJ2-7; 9 nucleotides match TRBD1. Unmatched junction bases numbered 11, after V lost 3 bases and J lost 5 bases. This CDR3 comprises 16 residues. In germline, CDR1 is SNHLY, CDR2 FYNNEI. Here the CDR3 DNA reads TGTGCCAGCAGTGACCCCGGGACAGGGCTCGGCCACGAGCAGTACTTC. Translating it yields CASSDPGTGLGHEQYF.

The chain has TRBV11-3 and TRBJ2-7; no reliable D call. The V and J ends lost 2 bases and 0 bases respectively, with 11 bases between them. Germline loops: CDR1 SGHNT, CDR2 YENEEA. This CDR3 has 15 amino acids. The CDR3 loop reads CASSLSKASSYEQYF. CDR3 bases: TGTGCCAGCAGCTTATCGAAGGCGAGCTCCTACGAGCAGTACTTC.

V is TRBV6-1 and J is TRBJ2-2; 12 bases match TRBD1. V trimming: 3 bases; J trimming: 7 bases; junction bases outside the gene matches: 15. Germline V gives CDR1 MNHNS, CDR2 SASEGT. The CDR3 length is 19 residues. The CDR3 sequence: CASSETPLGTGGSSGELFF. The CDR3, as DNA: TGTGCCAGCAGTGAGACACCTCTTGGGACAGGGGGCTCTAGCGGGGAGCTGTTTTTT.

The rearrangement joins TRBV7-9 to TRBJ2-7; D is unclear. This CDR3 has 15 amino acids. Germline V lookup: CDR1 SEHNR, CDR2 FQNEAQ (reference sequence). With 5 bases removed from V and 1 base from J, the gap between germline ends came to 15 bases. In DNA form, the CDR3 reads TGTGCCAGCAGCCCCGATGCCTTTGAGTCCTACGAGCAGTACTTC. Translated, it gives CASSPDAFESYEQYF.

The gene calls are TRBV6-5 and TRBJ2-1; TRBD2 matches at 7 bases. CDR1 and CDR2 from the germline V gene are MNHEY and SVGAGI. V shed 2 bases, J shed 5 bases, and the junction held 9 bases outside the gene matches. The CDR3 loop spans 16 amino acids. The CDR3: CASSYGSLAENNEQFF. The CDR3 DNA follows: TGTGCCAGCAGTTACGGCTCGCTAGCGGAAAACAATGAGCAGTTCTTC.

As for this clone: Other DNA sequences of this sample code for an identical CDR3. CDR3 loop: CASSEEKNTEAFF. CDR3 nucleotide sequence: TGTGCCAGCAGTGAAGAGAAGAACACTGAAGCTTTCTTT. The chain employs TRBV25-1 and TRBJ1-1; no clear D. CDR3 length: 13 amino acids. Trimming removed 2 bases from V and 1 base from J, with 5 bases in between. Germline assignment: CDR1 MGHDK and CDR2 SYGVNS.

The chain is built from TRBV30 and TRBJ2-1; 8 bases agree with TRBD1. The germline CDR1 and CDR2 sequences are GTSNPN and SVGIG (reference sequence). The CDR3 extends over 15 amino acids. V lost 2 bases, J lost 7 bases, and 10 bases stayed unmatched. In DNA, the CDR3 is TGTGCCTGGAGTCTGCGGACAGGGCTACCGAATGAGCAGTTCTTC. It translates to CAWSLRTGLPNEQFF.

This clone was detected ten times or more. Other DNA sequences in the same sample also yield this CDR3. The V gene is TRBV9, the J gene TRBJ1-1, with TRBD1 matching 7 bases. Trimming at V came to 3 bases and at J to 3 bases, leaving 8 bases not matched to a gene. This CDR3 has 15 amino acids. From germline, CDR1 is SGDLS and CDR2 YYNGEE. This CDR3 is CASSATGATDTEAFF. For the CDR3, the DNA is TGTGCCAGCAGCGCAACAGGGGCGACGGACACTGAAGCTTTCTTT.

The chain recombines TRBV28 with TRBJ2-1, with 14 nucleotides matching TRBD2. The CDR3 covers 18 residues. Germline-derived CDR1 and CDR2 are MDHEN and SYDVKM. Germline trimming cut 6 bases from V and 7 bases from J; bases unmatched to any gene: 14. This CDR3 reads CASSLERLAGGYRNEQFF. In DNA, the CDR3 is TGTGCCAGCAGCCTCGAAAGACTAGCGGGAGGGTATAGGAATGAGCAGTTCTTC.

The CDR3 loop reads CASSTRQGLDSPLHF. CDR3 DNA: TGTGCCAGCAGTACGAGACAGGGTCTGGATTCACCCCTCCACTTT. The V gene is TRBV27, the J gene TRBJ1-6; TRBD1 matches 7 bases. The CDR3 runs to 15 residues. V lost 5 bases, J lost 8 bases, and 9 bases stayed unmatched. Per germline, CDR1 MNHEY and CDR2 SMNVEV (reference sequence).

This chain links TRBV5-4 with TRBJ2-1; D ambiguous. Trimming removed 5 bases from V and 3 bases from J, with 9 bases in between. The CDR3 runs to 13 residues. Per the germline V gene, CDR1 is SGHNT and CDR2 is YYREEE (reference sequence). In DNA, the CDR3 is TGTGCCAGCAGATCCTGGGGCTACAATGAGCAGTTCTTC. Translating it yields CASRSWGYNEQFF.

The genes are TRBV28 and TRBJ2-1, with D possibly matching TRBD2 (6 bases). The CDR3 has 14 residues. Deletions cut 2 bases from V and 8 bases from J, with 13 bases between. Germline lookup yields CDR1 MDHEN and CDR2 SYDVKM. CDR3 residues: CASSLTRGQDEQFF. As DNA, the CDR3 is TGTGCCAGCAGTTTAACGCGGGGCCAAGATGAGCAGTTCTTC. The whole variable domain, filled in from reference TRBV28 and TRBJ2-1, reads DVKVTQSSRYLVKRTGEKVFLECVQDMDHENMFWYRQDPGLGLRLIYFSYDVKMKEKGDIPEGYSVSREKKERFSLILESASTNQTSMYLCASSLTRGQDEQFFGPGTRLTVL.

In its sample, this clone was seen once. The gene calls are TRBV10-3 and TRBJ2-5; the match to TRBD2 covers 9 bases. Germline V gene sequence: CDR1 ENHRY, CDR2 SYGVKD. The CDR3 has 14 amino acids. V shed 4 bases and J 2 bases; nucleotides not matched to a gene: 2. Written as DNA, the CDR3 is TGTGCCATCAGTGCGGGACTAGCACAAGAGACCCAGTACTTC. This codes for CAISAGLAQETQYF.

The J gene is TRBJ2-7, the V gene TRBV29-1; TRBD1 is a possible D gene (6 bases). The CDR3 has 13 amino acids. The V gene lost 4 bases and the J gene lost 2 bases, with 12 bases spanning the gap. Germline CDR1 and CDR2: SQVTM and ANQGSEA. The CDR3 DNA reads TGCAGCGTTGTGACAGGCCCCACCTACGAGCAGTACTTC. Amino acids: CSVVTGPTYEQYF.